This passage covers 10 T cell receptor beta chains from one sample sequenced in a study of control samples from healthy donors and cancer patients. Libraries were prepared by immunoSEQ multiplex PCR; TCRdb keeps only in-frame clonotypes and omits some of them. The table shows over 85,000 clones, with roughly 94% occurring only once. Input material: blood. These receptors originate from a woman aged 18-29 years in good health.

Written as DNA, the CDR3 is TGTGCCAGCAGTTACGGTACGGAGGCAGGCTACACCTTC. Translated, it gives CASSYGTEAGYTF. The chain is built from TRBV6-5 and TRBJ1-2; D not resolved. Germline V gene lookup returns CDR1 MNHEY and CDR2 SVGAGI. This CDR3 region has 13 residues. V was cut by 2 bases and J by 8 bases, with 12 bases left in between.

The CDR3 region is CAISGTEDWGTEAFF. CDR3 coding DNA: TGTGCCATCAGTGGGACAGAAGATTGGGGCACTGAAGCTTTCTTT. This sequence joins TRBV10-3 and TRBJ1-1; TRBD1 is a possible D gene (6 bases). The CDR3 extends over 15 amino acids. The ends were cut back, 4 bases at V and 4 bases at J, with 16 bases in the middle. The germline V gene encodes CDR1 ENHRY and CDR2 SYGVKD.

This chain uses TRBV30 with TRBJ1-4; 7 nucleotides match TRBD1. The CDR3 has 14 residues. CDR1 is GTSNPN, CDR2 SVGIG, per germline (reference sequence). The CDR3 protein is CAQGPGTANEKLFF. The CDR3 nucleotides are TGTGCACAAGGGCCCGGGACAGCAAATGAAAAACTGTTTTTT.

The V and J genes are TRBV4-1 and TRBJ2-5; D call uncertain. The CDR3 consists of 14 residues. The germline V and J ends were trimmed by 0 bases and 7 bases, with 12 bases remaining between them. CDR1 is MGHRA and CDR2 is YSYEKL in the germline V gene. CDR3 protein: CASSQDMNGGTQYF. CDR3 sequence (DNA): TGCGCCAGCAGCCAAGATATGAACGGCGGGACCCAGTACTTC.

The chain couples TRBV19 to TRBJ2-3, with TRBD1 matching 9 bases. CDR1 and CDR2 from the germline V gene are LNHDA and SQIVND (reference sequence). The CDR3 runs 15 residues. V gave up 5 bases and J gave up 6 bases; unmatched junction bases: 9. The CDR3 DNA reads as TGTGCCAGTAGTTGGACAGGGGTTCTTTCTGATACGCAGTATTTT. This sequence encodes CASSWTGVLSDTQYF.

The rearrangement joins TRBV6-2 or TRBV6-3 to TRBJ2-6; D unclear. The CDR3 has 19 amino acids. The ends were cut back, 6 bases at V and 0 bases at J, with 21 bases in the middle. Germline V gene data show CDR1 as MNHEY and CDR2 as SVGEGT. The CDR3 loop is CASSSPRAAVNSGANVLTF. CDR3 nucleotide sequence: TGTGCCAGCAGCTCACCCCGGGCGGCCGTTAACTCTGGGGCCAACGTCCTGACTTTC.

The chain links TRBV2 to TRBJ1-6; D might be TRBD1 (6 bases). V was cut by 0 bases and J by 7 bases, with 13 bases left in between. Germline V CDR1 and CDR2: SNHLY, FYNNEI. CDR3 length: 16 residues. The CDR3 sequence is CASSEAGAWRNSPLHF. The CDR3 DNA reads TGTGCCAGCAGTGAAGCGGGGGCGTGGAGGAATTCACCCCTCCACTTT.

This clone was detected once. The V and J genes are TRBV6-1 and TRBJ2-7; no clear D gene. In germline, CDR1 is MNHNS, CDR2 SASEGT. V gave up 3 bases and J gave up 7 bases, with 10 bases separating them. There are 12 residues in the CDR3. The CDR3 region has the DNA TGTGCCAGCAGTGACATCCCGGTTGAGCAGTACTTC. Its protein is CASSDIPVEQYF.

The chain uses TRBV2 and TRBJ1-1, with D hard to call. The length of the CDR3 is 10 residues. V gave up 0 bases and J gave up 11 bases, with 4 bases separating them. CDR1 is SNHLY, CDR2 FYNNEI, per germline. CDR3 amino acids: CASSEASAFF. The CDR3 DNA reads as TGTGCCAGCAGTGAAGCCAGTGCTTTCTTT.

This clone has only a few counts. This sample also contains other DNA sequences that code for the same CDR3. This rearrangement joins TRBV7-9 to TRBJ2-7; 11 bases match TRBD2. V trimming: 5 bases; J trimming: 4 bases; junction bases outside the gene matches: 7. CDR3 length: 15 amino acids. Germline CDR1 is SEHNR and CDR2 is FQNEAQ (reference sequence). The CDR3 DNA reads TGTGCCAGCAGCCCTCTAGCGGGAGGTTTGTACGAGCAGTACTTC. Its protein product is CASSPLAGGLYEQYF.